The rows below give T cell receptor beta chains drawn from one sample of a study of T-cell memory formation after mild COVID-19. One entry per CDR3 protein, called by TCRdb with MiXCR from the 5' RACE reads. This sample has a few hundred thousand distinct CDR3 sequences, with roughly a fifth found just once. Sequenced input: PBMCs or a T cell subset sorted from them (not recorded which). The receptors were gathered from a man between 18 and 35 years old who had mild COVID-19 (a few samples of this study predate the infection). Cell type and time point are not known. Both conserved end residues are trimmed from each CDR3. The order of the fields is V gene, J gene, CDR3 protein.

v_call: TRBV24-1; j_call: TRBJ1-5; cdr3_aa: ATSDPVGNQPQH
v_call: TRBV29-1; j_call: TRBJ2-3; cdr3_aa: SVVGSRADTQY
v_call: TRBV7-6; j_call: TRBJ1-1; cdr3_aa: ASSGGPGYTEAF
v_call: TRBV4-1; j_call: TRBJ1-3; cdr3_aa: ASSQEESSLGVGDCTIY
v_call: TRBV29-1; j_call: TRBJ1-1; cdr3_aa: SVDTGEDTEAF
v_call: TRBV27; j_call: TRBJ1-2; cdr3_aa: ATGRLATQGYT
v_call: TRBV9; j_call: TRBJ2-5; cdr3_aa: ASSARTGGGETQY
v_call: TRBV7-3; j_call: TRBJ2-3; cdr3_aa: ASSPQRGDNTQY
v_call: TRBV5-1; j_call: TRBJ2-3; cdr3_aa: ASSGGTRTDTQY
v_call: TRBV6-6; j_call: TRBJ1-2; cdr3_aa: ASSSDGPGYT
v_call: TRBV7-8; j_call: TRBJ2-3; cdr3_aa: ASTRRDFASTDTQY
v_call: TRBV4-3; j_call: TRBJ2-2; cdr3_aa: ASSQTGGEGELF
v_call: TRBV5-1; j_call: TRBJ1-4; cdr3_aa: ASGDRGDEKLF
v_call: TRBV5-1; j_call: TRBJ2-3; cdr3_aa: ASSLADPDTQY
v_call: TRBV6-1; j_call: TRBJ1-1; cdr3_aa: ASSPLVGPMNTEAF
v_call: TRBV7-9; j_call: TRBJ2-2; cdr3_aa: ASSLLRGANTNPGELF
v_call: TRBV12-3/TRBV12-4; j_call: TRBJ1-2; cdr3_aa: ASSSRQGAEGYT
v_call: TRBV27; j_call: TRBJ2-7; cdr3_aa: ASTSAGYEQY
v_call: TRBV9; j_call: TRBJ1-3; cdr3_aa: ASSVATAVNTIY
v_call: TRBV5-1; j_call: TRBJ2-3; cdr3_aa: ASSFGTNTDTQY
v_call: TRBV7-2; j_call: TRBJ2-3; cdr3_aa: ASSFITDTQY
v_call: TRBV6-1; j_call: TRBJ1-2; cdr3_aa: ASSEGAGPGYGYT
v_call: TRBV6-5; j_call: TRBJ2-1; cdr3_aa: ASGGLGSYNEQF
v_call: TRBV29-1; j_call: TRBJ1-1; cdr3_aa: SARTPGGRTEAF
v_call: TRBV4-2; j_call: TRBJ2-7; cdr3_aa: ASSQVPWTSGGSEQY
v_call: TRBV18; j_call: TRBJ1-3; cdr3_aa: ASSPGENQAGNTIY